The 32 T cell receptor beta chains reported below all come from one sample, sequenced in a study of control samples from healthy donors and cancer patients. Clones were read by immunoSEQ multiplex PCR, and TCRdb kept only the in-frame ones, dropping some. Seen here are around 26,000 clones, around 83% observed once, and the top ten hold 20% to 25%. The sequenced sample was PBMCs. These receptors were collected from a man aged 55-75 years with colorectal cancer.

The genes are TRBV4-1 and TRBJ1-1; the match to TRBD1 covers 11 bases. Germline CDR1 reads MGHRA; CDR2 reads YSYEKL. V lost 3 bases, J lost 3 bases, and 12 bases stayed unmatched. This CDR3 spans 18 amino acids. The CDR3, as DNA: TGCGCCAGCAGCCAGGACGGACAGGGGGCCTCACGCCACACTGAAGCTTTCTTT. Protein sequence: CASSQDGQGASRHTEAFF.

This chain links TRBV6-5 with TRBJ2-1; perhaps TRBD2 as D (6 bases). The CDR3 is 15 residues long. Trimming took 6 bases from V and 3 from J, leaving 15 bases between them. In germline, CDR1 is MNHEY, CDR2 SVGAGI. The CDR3 is CASRPGGLDYNEQFF. DNA for the CDR3: TGTGCCAGCAGACCCGGGGGTTTGGACTACAATGAGCAGTTCTTC.

The J gene is TRBJ2-1, the V gene TRBV7-2; D remains unclear. This CDR3 contains 12 residues. Germline values: CDR1 SGHTA, CDR2 FQGNSA. With 3 bases removed from V and 9 bases from J, the gap between germline ends came to 9 bases. Here the CDR3 reads CASSFRAGEQFF. DNA for the CDR3: TGTGCCAGCAGCTTCCGAGCCGGTGAGCAGTTCTTC. The full variable domain, its missing parts supplied by reference TRBV7-2 and TRBJ2-1, is GAGVSQSPSNKVTEKGKDVELRCDPISGHTALYWYRQSLGQGLEFLIYFQGNSAPDKSGLPSDRFSAERTGGSVSTLTIQRTQQEDSAVYLCASSFRAGEQFFGPGTRLTVL.

This sequence joins TRBV6-1 and TRBJ1-5, with no clear D. Germline CDR1 reads MNHNS; CDR2 reads SASEGT. Trimming took off 3 bases at V and 5 bases at J, with 5 bases between the two ends. This CDR3 contains 12 residues. CDR3 bases: TGTGCCAGCAGTGATAAGGATCAGCCCCAGCATTTT. The encoded protein is CASSDKDQPQHF.

The rearrangement uses TRBV29-1 and TRBJ2-5, with D maybe TRBD2 (5 bases). The CDR3 totals 13 residues. Trimming took off 7 bases at V and 5 bases at J, with 17 bases between the two ends. Germline values: CDR1 SQVTM, CDR2 ANQGSEA. This CDR3 is CSATASKSETQYF. The CDR3 bases are TGCAGCGCTACCGCTAGCAAATCGGAGACCCAGTACTTC.

V gene TRBV30 combines with J gene TRBJ1-2; D possibly corresponds to TRBD1 (6 bases). Per the germline V gene, CDR1 is GTSNPN and CDR2 is SVGIG (reference sequence). Trimming removed 4 bases at V and 0 bases at J, with 12 bases between. This CDR3 has 14 amino acids. The CDR3 DNA sequence: TGTGCCTGGACAGGACAGCTAGCTAACTATGGCTACACCTTC. The encoded protein is CAWTGQLANYGYTF.

This clone was counted a few times. The CDR3 sequence: CASRGRTVNTEAFF. Written as DNA, the CDR3 is TGCGCCAGCAGGGGCCGGACGGTGAACACTGAAGCTTTCTTT. The rearrangement uses TRBV4-1 and TRBJ1-1; D call uncertain. V lost 6 bases and J lost 0, with 11 bases in between. CDR3 length: 14 residues. Germline lookup yields CDR1 MGHRA and CDR2 YSYEKL.

CDR3 residues: CASSDGTGGYTF. CDR3 bases: TGTGCCAGCAGTGATGGGACAGGAGGCTACACCTTC. The V call is TRBV2, the J call TRBJ1-2; 8 bases are shared with TRBD1. This CDR3 spans 12 amino acids. V was pared by 3 bases and J by 8 bases, with 2 bases of the junction left unmatched. Per the germline V gene, CDR1 is SNHLY and CDR2 is FYNNEI.

This chain joins TRBV2 and TRBJ1-6, with 8 bases aligning to TRBD1. CDR1 and CDR2 from the germline V gene are SNHLY and FYNNEI. Losses at the gene ends were 11 bases for V and 8 bases for J; bases not matched to a gene: 11. CDR3 length equals 14 residues. In DNA, the CDR3 is TGTGCCGGGCGGGGGGACAGGCGCGATTCACCCCTCCACTTT. It encodes CAGRGDRRDSPLHF.

Worth noting for this clone: One end of the junction is discordant with germline, which a read error may explain. The chain carries TRBV7-9 and TRBJ1-2; D may be TRBD1 (5 bases). Germline lookup yields CDR1 SEHNR and CDR2 FQNEAQ (reference sequence). The CDR3 runs 11 residues. The chain's CDR3 is CASSLQEGTSF. The CDR3 region has the DNA TGTGCCAGCAGCCTACAGGAAGGGACCTCCTTC.

This rearrangement joins TRBV12-3 or TRBV12-4 to TRBJ1-6; D might be TRBD1 (5 bases). This CDR3 has 13 residues. The V end was cut by 6 bases, the J end by 7 bases, with 10 bases between. CDR3: CASSYSGNSPLHF. The CDR3 DNA reads as TGTGCCAGCAGCTATTCAGGGAATTCACCCCTCCACTTT.

The V and J genes are TRBV7-8 and TRBJ1-6; D unclear. Looked up from germline, CDR1 is SGHVS and CDR2 is FQNEAQ. V lost 5 bases and J lost 10, with 15 bases in between. This CDR3 region has 14 residues. The CDR3 loop is CASSRTPVESPLHF. CDR3 in DNA: TGTGCCAGCAGCCGAACCCCGGTCGAATCACCCCTCCACTTT.

The chain joins TRBV7-8 to TRBJ2-5; TRBD2 matches 14 bases. Trimming at V came to 5 bases and at J to 5 bases, leaving 16 bases not matched to a gene. This CDR3 has 19 amino acids. Germline V CDR1 and CDR2: SGHVS, FQNEAQ. This CDR3 reads CASSATPGLAGVSLETQYF. CDR3 nucleotides: TGTGCCAGCAGCGCCACCCCGGGACTAGCGGGGGTGAGCCTGGAGACCCAGTACTTC.

The rearrangement links TRBV6-5 to TRBJ1-2; D gene unclear. Trimming took 0 bases from V and 1 from J, leaving 9 bases between them. CDR3 length: 15 residues. CDR1 is MNHEY, CDR2 SVGAGI, per germline. CDR3 in amino acids: CASSYSDTNNYGYTF. DNA for the CDR3: TGTGCCAGCAGTTACTCGGATACAAATAACTATGGCTACACCTTC.

The V call is TRBV15, the J call TRBJ1-2; 8 bases match TRBD1. Per germline, CDR1 LNHNV and CDR2 YYDKDF (reference sequence). Trimming cost V 5 bases and J 6 bases; bases outside gene matches: 5. The CDR3 loop spans 13 amino acids. The CDR3 sequence: CATSDRGGDGYTF. The CDR3 DNA reads as TGTGCCACCAGCGACAGGGGAGGGGATGGCTACACCTTC.

The chain recombines TRBV25-1 with TRBJ1-2, with 8 bases that match TRBD1. V dropped 3 bases and J dropped 3; count of bases not matched to a gene: 6. This CDR3 contains 15 residues. The V gene's germline CDR1 is MGHDK and CDR2 SYGVNS. CDR3 nucleotides: TGTGCCAGCAGTGACCCCCTGGGACAGGACTATGGCTACACCTTC. The encoded protein is CASSDPLGQDYGYTF.

This clone was counted only a few times. The chain has TRBV6-5 and TRBJ2-7; no reliable D call. This CDR3 is built from 15 residues. Germline values: CDR1 MNHEY, CDR2 SVGAGI. The ends were cut back, 6 bases at V and 2 bases at J, with 17 bases in the middle. The DNA of the CDR3 is TGTGCCAGCAGGCCGACGGTTACCGGACCCTACGAGCAGTACTTC. Its translation: CASRPTVTGPYEQYF.

In its sample, this clone was seen once. V is TRBV18 and J is TRBJ2-7; no reliable D call. The CDR3 has 15 amino acids. From germline, CDR1 is KGHSH and CDR2 LQKENI. V was shortened by 2 bases and J by 9 bases, with 20 bases between the two germline ends. CDR3 nucleotides: TGTGCCAGCTCACCAACGGCAGATGGGAACCCAGGGCAGTACGTC. It codes for CASSPTADGNPGQYV.

The CDR3 sequence is CAWSMAGDSPLHF. As DNA, the CDR3 is TGTGCCTGGAGTATGGCAGGGGATTCACCCCTCCACTTT. The chain combines TRBV30 with TRBJ1-6; the D gene is possibly TRBD1 (6 bases). CDR3 length equals 13 residues. The V and J ends lost 2 bases and 8 bases respectively, with 10 bases between them. In germline, CDR1 is GTSNPN, CDR2 SVGIG (reference sequence).

Details on this clone: Within the sample, other DNA sequences also encode this same CDR3. The chain joins TRBV9 to TRBJ1-5; D is perhaps TRBD1 (6 bases). Trimming cost V 0 bases and J 9 bases, with 10 bases left between them. CDR1 is SGDLS, CDR2 YYNGEE, per germline. CDR3 length: 13 residues. CDR3 DNA sequence: TGTGCCAGCAGCGTAGGGGGGGGGCGGCCCCAGCATTTT. Translating gives CASSVGGGRPQHF.

The chain is built from TRBV11-2 and TRBJ2-1; 8 nucleotides match TRBD1. V lost 3 bases to trimming and J lost 15 bases; unmatched junction nucleotides: 10. Germline CDR1 and CDR2: SGHAT and FQNNGV. CDR3 length: 13 amino acids. In nucleotides, the CDR3 is TGTGCCAGCAGCTTCGTACAGGGGGGCGACCCGTTCTTC. Its protein product is CASSFVQGGDPFF.

The CDR3 DNA sequence: TGTGCCTGGAGTACCGAAGGGGGAGCTGGAAACACCATATATTTT. Protein product: CAWSTEGGAGNTIYF. The rearrangement uses TRBV30 and TRBJ1-3, with D possibly matching TRBD1 (6 bases). Germline CDR1 reads GTSNPN; CDR2 reads SVGIG (reference sequence). V was trimmed by 2 bases and J by 2 bases, leaving 13 bases between them. The CDR3 consists of 15 residues.

The chain combines TRBV7-2 with TRBJ1-5; unclear D gene. This CDR3 contains 16 residues. Germline CDR1 SGHTA, CDR2 FQGNSA. V was pared by 1 base and J by 1 base, with 11 bases between. CDR3 bases: TGTGCCAGCAGCTTAGTTGGCGCACAGAGCAATCAGCCCCAGCATTTT. It specifies CASSLVGAQSNQPQHF.

In regard to this clone: The same CDR3 is also encoded by other DNA sequences in this sample. This rearrangement joins TRBV2 to TRBJ2-2, with a possible D match to TRBD1 (5 bases). The germline V and J ends were trimmed by 4 bases and 9 bases, with 9 bases remaining between them. The germline CDR1 and CDR2 sequences are SNHLY and FYNNEI. The CDR3 loop spans 12 amino acids. The CDR3 bases are TGTGCCAGCAGTGTCCAGGGTTGGGAGCTGTTTTTT. The encoded protein is CASSVQGWELFF.

The chain carries TRBV19 and TRBJ1-1; the D gene is possibly TRBD1 (6 bases). The CDR3 runs to 13 residues. The germline CDR1 and CDR2 sequences are LNHDA and SQIVND (reference sequence). With 5 bases removed from V and 4 bases from J, the gap between germline ends came to 11 bases. The CDR3 nucleotides are TGTGCCAGTAGTTCTCAGACAGGCACTGAAGCTTTCTTT. It encodes CASSSQTGTEAFF.

On this clone itself: The sample has other DNA sequences that encode this CDR3 too. This chain links TRBV24-1 with TRBJ1-2, with D possibly TRBD1 on 5 matching bases. The CDR3 runs 14 residues. Trimming removed 4 bases from V and 2 bases from J, with 10 bases in between. Germline V gene lookup returns CDR1 KGHDR and CDR2 SFDVKD. CDR3 sequence (DNA): TGTGCCACCAGTGACCCGACAGTAAACTATGGCTACACCTTC. Its protein is CATSDPTVNYGYTF.

J is TRBJ1-3 and V is TRBV30; D ambiguous. This CDR3 is 13 amino acids long. Germline V gives CDR1 GTSNPN, CDR2 SVGIG (reference sequence). V was clipped by 1 base and J by 4 bases, with 8 bases between them. CDR3 DNA sequence: TGTGCCTGGAGTGAATTCATCGGAAACACCATATATTTT. Residues: CAWSEFIGNTIYF.

The chain uses TRBV14 and TRBJ2-1; D may be TRBD2 (5 bases). V was shortened by 4 bases and J by 6 bases, with 22 bases between the two germline ends. The CDR3 loop spans 17 amino acids. Germline V gives CDR1 SGHDN, CDR2 FVKESK. CDR3 coding DNA: TGTGCCAGCAGCCCAAGGGCGGGCCTCCCTCCCCCCAATGAGCAGTTCTTC. Translation gives CASSPRAGLPPPNEQFF.

The CDR3 bases are TGCGCCAGCAGCCAACTAACGACAGGGGATAACTATGGCTACACCTTC. Translating it yields CASSQLTTGDNYGYTF. The rearrangement uses TRBV4-1 and TRBJ1-2; 8 bases are a match to TRBD1. The V segment lost 2 bases and the J segment 1 base; nucleotides outside the gene matches: 6. CDR1 MGHRA and CDR2 YSYEKL come from the germline V gene. The CDR3 spans 16 residues.

V usage is TRBV5-6 and J usage is TRBJ2-1, with TRBD2 matching 11 bases. Germline V gene sequence: CDR1 SGHDT, CDR2 YYEEEE. J gave up 2 bases and V 3 bases, and 4 bases lay outside the gene matches. This CDR3 contains 16 residues. CDR3 sequence: CASSSPGLAAYNEQFF. As DNA, the CDR3 is TGTGCCAGCAGCTCCCCGGGACTAGCGGCCTACAATGAGCAGTTCTTC.

This chain joins TRBV15 and TRBJ2-3; 8 bases are a match to TRBD2. Trimming removed 2 bases from V and 2 bases from J; junction bases left unmatched: 6. The germline V gene has CDR1 LNHNV and CDR2 YYDKDF (reference sequence). This CDR3 is 16 amino acids long. CDR3 nucleotides: TGTGCCACCAGCAGAAAGGTAGCGGGGCCCACAGATACGCAGTATTTT. It yields the protein CATSRKVAGPTDTQYF.

The rearrangement links TRBV27 to TRBJ2-1, with TRBD1 matching over 7 bases. CDR1 and CDR2 (germline): MNHEY, SMNVEV (reference sequence). V gave up 6 bases and J gave up 7 bases; unmatched junction bases: 15. The CDR3 has 16 amino acids. The CDR3 nucleotides read TGTGCCAGCAGCAGACCAGGGGGTTATAGGGGGAATGAGCAGTTCTTC. Residues: CASSRPGGYRGNEQFF.